Each of the 20 T cell receptor beta chains below was sequenced from the same sample in a study of OX40 agonist ivuxolimab in advanced cancers. Produced via immunoSEQ multiplex PCR; TCRdb's table is partial and in-frame only. The table has fewer than 75,000 clones, about 84% seen once; the top ten hold 8.2%. This material consisted of CD4+ or CD8+ T cells sorted from blood, taken in a trial of the OX40 agonist ivuxolimab. The receptor set was obtained from an adult with an advanced solid tumor such as melanoma, head and neck, liver or kidney cancer.

In regard to this clone: The junction does not match germline at one end; this may be a read error. The rearrangement joins TRBV19 to TRBJ1-5; D not certain. Germline CDR1 reads LNHDA; CDR2 reads SQIVND (reference sequence). The CDR3 consists of 11 residues. The CDR3 reads CASSISTAWNF. CDR3 sequence (DNA): TGTGCCAGTAGTATTTCGACGGCCTGGAATTTT.

This chain connects TRBV2 to TRBJ1-5; D is uncertain. The CDR3 length is 14 residues. V lost 4 bases, J lost 1 base, and 8 bases lay in between. Germline-derived CDR1 and CDR2 are SNHLY and FYNNEI. DNA of the CDR3: TGTGCCAGCAGTGTTCGAGGAAGCAATCAGCCCCAGCATTTT. Translated: CASSVRGSNQPQHF.

The CDR3 region has the DNA TGTGCCAGCAGCGTAGACCAGGGTACCTACGAGCAGTACTTC. Residues: CASSVDQGTYEQYF. The rearrangement links TRBV9 to TRBJ2-7; TRBD1 is a possible D gene (5 bases). The V and J ends lost 0 bases and 2 bases respectively, with 9 bases between them. The germline gives CDR1 SGDLS, CDR2 YYNGEE. This CDR3 is built from 14 residues.

The chain couples TRBV11-2 to TRBJ2-1; 8 bases align to TRBD1. The V gene end was trimmed by 4 bases and the J gene end by 8 bases; junction bases not matched to a gene: 7. In germline, CDR1 is SGHAT, CDR2 FQNNGV. The CDR3 sequence is 14 residues long. The CDR3 here is CASSWDRSRDEQFF. As DNA, the CDR3 is TGTGCCAGCAGCTGGGACAGGTCTCGCGATGAGCAGTTCTTC.

The rearrangement joins TRBV7-3 to TRBJ2-3; perhaps TRBD2 as D (7 bases). Germline CDR1 SGHTA, CDR2 FQGTGA. With 4 bases removed from V and 6 bases from J, the gap between germline ends came to 17 bases. The CDR3 is 15 residues long. As DNA, the CDR3 is TGTGCCAGCAGCTCCTTCGGGGGGCACGGGGATACGCAGTATTTT. Translated: CASSSFGGHGDTQYF.

This clone was seen ten or more times. The rearrangement links TRBV29-1 to TRBJ2-1; the D call may be TRBD1 or TRBD2 (5 bases each). V was trimmed by 3 bases and J by 9 bases, leaving 27 bases between them. The CDR3 is 17 residues long. CDR1 SQVTM and CDR2 ANQGSEA come from the germline V gene. CDR3 sequence (DNA): TGCAGCGTTGAGGGGGTGGCGAGATGGCCTCGGAAAGGTGAGCAGTTCTTC. This sequence encodes CSVEGVARWPRKGEQFF.

This chain links TRBV21-1 with TRBJ1-3. TRBV21-1 is a known pseudogene. This CDR3 comprises 16 residues. CDR3 bases: TGTGCCAGCAGCAAAGAGGCGACCTACTCTGGAAACACCATATATTTT. Its protein is CASSKEATYSGNTIYF.

The J gene is TRBJ1-5, the V gene TRBV19, with 8 bases aligning to TRBD1. The V gene end was trimmed by 6 bases and the J gene end by 0 bases; junction bases not matched to a gene: 7. CDR3 size: 16 residues. From germline, CDR1 is LNHDA and CDR2 SQIVND (reference sequence). CDR3: CASSAPGGYSNQPQHF. CDR3 nucleotides: TGTGCCAGTAGCGCACCAGGGGGCTATAGCAATCAGCCCCAGCATTTT. Using reference TRBV19 and TRBJ1-5 for the parts outside the CDR3, the full variable domain is DGGITQSPKYLFRKEGQNVTLSCEQNLNHDAMYWYRQDPGQGLRLIYYSQIVNDFQKGDIAEGYSVSREKKESFPLTVTSAQKNPTAFYLCASSAPGGYSNQPQHFGDGTRLSIL.

CDR3 DNA: TGTGCCAGCAGCTTGATGGGACAGGATGAAAAACTGTTTTTT. It yields the protein CASSLMGQDEKLFF. The chain carries TRBV5-4 and TRBJ1-4; 8 bases are a match to TRBD1. Germline V gives CDR1 SGHNT, CDR2 YYREEE (reference sequence). CDR3 length equals 14 residues. The junction had 2 bases not matched to a gene; V was cut back by 1 base and J by 6 bases.

The chain couples TRBV30 to TRBJ2-2; 14 bases are shared with TRBD2. The CDR3 is made up of 16 amino acids. V was pared by 7 bases and J by 1 base, with 5 bases of the junction left unmatched. In germline, CDR1 is GTSNPN, CDR2 SVGIG (reference sequence). CDR3 amino acids: CASTSGGAGNTGELFF. CDR3 bases: TGTGCCTCGACTAGCGGGGGGGCTGGGAACACCGGGGAGCTGTTTTTT.

This clone was observed a handful of times. The CDR3 protein is CASSDLVLGETQYF. The CDR3 DNA reads as TGCGCCAGCAGTGACTTAGTGTTGGGTGAGACCCAGTACTTC. The J gene is TRBJ2-5, the V gene TRBV10-2; D ambiguous. The CDR3 length is 14 residues. Germline lookup yields CDR1 WSHSY and CDR2 SAAADI. V was trimmed by 3 bases and J by 5 bases, leaving 13 bases between them.

This chain joins TRBV7-2 and TRBJ1-1; D not certain. Per germline, CDR1 SGHTA and CDR2 FQGNSA. CDR3 length: 16 amino acids. Deletions cut 3 bases from V and 1 base from J, with 15 bases between. The CDR3 loop reads CASSFRGGVRNTEAFF. Here the CDR3 DNA reads TGTGCCAGCAGCTTCCGCGGTGGGGTCAGGAACACTGAAGCTTTCTTT.

The rearrangement uses TRBV28 and TRBJ1-2; 8 nucleotides line up with TRBD1. The trim removed 2 bases at V and 8 bases at J, leaving 7 bases unmatched. This CDR3 has 14 residues. Germline CDR1 is MDHEN and CDR2 is SYDVKM. CDR3 in amino acids: CASSLGRGLKGYTF. In DNA, the CDR3 is TGTGCCAGCAGTTTAGGCAGGGGGCTGAAAGGCTACACCTTC.

This chain links TRBV28 with TRBJ2-2; D may be TRBD2 (6 bases). V was trimmed by 6 bases and J by 4 bases, leaving 15 bases between them. From germline, CDR1 is MDHEN and CDR2 SYDVKM. This CDR3 spans 15 amino acids. The CDR3, as DNA: TGTGCCAGCAGAAAGGAGGGAGGAGTCACCGGGGAGCTGTTTTTT. Its translation is CASRKEGGVTGELFF.

The chain uses TRBV2 and TRBJ2-5; no reliable D call. This CDR3 has 14 residues. V shed 3 bases and J shed 3 bases, with 11 bases lying between them. CDR1 SNHLY and CDR2 FYNNEI come from the germline V gene. The CDR3 region has the DNA TGTGCCAGCAGTGACGGTAGTCTTGAAGAGACCCAGTACTTC. It yields the protein CASSDGSLEETQYF.

The chain combines TRBV18 with TRBJ1-1, with D uncertain. V gave up 5 bases and J gave up 5 bases, with 15 bases separating them. Per the germline V gene, CDR1 is KGHSH and CDR2 is LQKENI. The CDR3 is 14 residues long. DNA for the CDR3: TGTGCCAGCTCATACTCTTTTACATCTACTGAAGCTTTCTTT. This encodes CASSYSFTSTEAFF. Looking up the rest from reference TRBV18 and TRBJ1-1 gives the full variable domain: NAGVMQNPRHLVRRRGQEARLRCSPMKGHSHVYWYRQLPEEGLKFMVYLQKENIIDESGMPKERFSAEFPKEGPSILRIQQVVRGDSAAYFCASSYSFTSTEAFFGQGTRLTVV.

In this sample, this clone turned up a few times. The V call is TRBV2, the J call TRBJ2-1; tentatively, D is TRBD2 (6 bases). Germline loops: CDR1 SNHLY, CDR2 FYNNEI. Trimming left V 6 bases short and J 5 bases short, with 17 bases between. The CDR3 is 15 residues long. CDR3 in DNA: TGTGCCAGCAGCGCAAGCGGGTACGGAGACAATGAGCAGTTCTTC. Translation gives CASSASGYGDNEQFF.

The chain couples TRBV9 to TRBJ2-2; the D is unclear. Germline V gene lookup returns CDR1 SGDLS and CDR2 YYNGEE. This CDR3 contains 14 residues. Trimming shortened V by 1 base and J by 1 base, and 5 bases separated the two germline ends. The DNA of the CDR3 is TGTGCCAGCAGCGTATTTCAGAACACCGGGGAGCTGTTTTTT. Protein product: CASSVFQNTGELFF.

The gene calls are TRBV5-4 and TRBJ2-7, with D tentatively TRBD1 or TRBD2 (5 bases each). The V and J ends lost 4 bases and 2 bases respectively, with 16 bases between them. The germline V gene encodes CDR1 SGHNT and CDR2 YYREEE (reference sequence). The CDR3 runs to 15 residues. For the CDR3, the DNA is TGTGCCAGCAGCCTCCCGGGCCCGGGGCCCTACGAGCAGTACTTC. Translating it yields CASSLPGPGPYEQYF.

The CDR3 loop reads CASSLSGAGGYGYTF. In DNA, the CDR3 is TGTGCCAGCAGTTTATCGGGAGCAGGGGGCTATGGCTACACCTTC. V and J are TRBV27 and TRBJ1-2, with 7 bases identical to TRBD1. Germline V lookup: CDR1 MNHEY, CDR2 SMNVEV (reference sequence). This CDR3 spans 15 amino acids. V lost 0 bases, J lost 4 bases, and 5 bases stayed unmatched.